The 31 T cell receptor beta chains reported below all come from one sample, sequenced in a study of T cell responses to AZD1222 COVID-19 vaccine. Sequenced by immunoSEQ multiplex PCR; TCRdb stores in-frame clones only, minus some. Among about 130,000 clones listed, roughly 93% were seen once. Here the sequenced sample was peripheral blood, taken 28 days after the second AZD1222 dose. These receptors came from an adult who received the AZD1222 COVID-19 vaccine.

This chain connects TRBV25-1 to TRBJ2-2, with TRBD2 as a possible D gene (6 bases). Trimming stripped 4 bases from V and 0 bases from J, with 9 bases between. The CDR3 extends over 15 amino acids. Germline values: CDR1 MGHDK, CDR2 SYGVNS. The CDR3 loop reads CASSVAGSNTGELFF. In DNA form, the CDR3 reads TGTGCCAGCAGTGTGGCGGGATCGAACACCGGGGAGCTGTTTTTT.

V and J are TRBV28 and TRBJ2-7; 11 bases are shared with TRBD1. The CDR3 totals 16 residues. Germline V lookup: CDR1 MDHEN, CDR2 SYDVKM. Trimming at V came to 4 bases and at J to 1 base, leaving 6 bases not matched to a gene. Here the CDR3 reads CASSSPGTGGSYEQYF. The CDR3 DNA follows: TGTGCCAGCAGTTCACCCGGGACAGGGGGTTCCTACGAGCAGTACTTC.

The gene calls are TRBV16 and TRBJ1-1, with 12 bases matching TRBD1. The CDR3 sequence is 18 residues long. CDR1 and CDR2 (germline): KGHSY, FQNENV. The trim removed 4 bases at V and 3 bases at J, leaving 12 bases unmatched. This chain's CDR3 is CASSPRDRGRITDTEAFF. The CDR3 DNA sequence: TGTGCCAGCAGCCCGCGGGACAGGGGGCGCATTACGGACACTGAAGCTTTCTTT.

The chain couples TRBV2 to TRBJ1-2, with D maybe TRBD1 (5 bases). The CDR3 covers 13 residues. V lost 3 bases, J lost 8 bases, and 13 bases lay in between. Germline V gene lookup returns CDR1 SNHLY and CDR2 FYNNEI. CDR3 protein: CASSEVAGQGYTF. As DNA, the CDR3 is TGTGCCAGCAGTGAGGTGGCAGGGCAAGGCTACACCTTC.

The chain joins TRBV10-3 to TRBJ1-2; D call uncertain. Germline V gene lookup returns CDR1 ENHRY and CDR2 SYGVKD. The CDR3 spans 14 residues. V dropped 2 bases and J dropped 6 bases, with 13 bases sitting between them. The CDR3, as DNA: TGTGCCATCAGTGAGATGTCCGGGGAGAATGGCTACACCTTC. Its translation: CAISEMSGENGYTF.

The J gene is TRBJ2-2, the V gene TRBV19; D is possibly TRBD2 (5 bases). The V end was cut by 6 bases, the J end by 3 bases, with 11 bases between. In germline, CDR1 is LNHDA, CDR2 SQIVND (reference sequence). This CDR3 has 14 residues. The CDR3 loop reads CASRVERDTGELFF. Here the CDR3 DNA reads TGTGCCAGTAGGGTGGAGAGGGACACCGGGGAGCTGTTTTTT.

J is TRBJ2-2 and V is TRBV6-6; D possibly uses TRBD1 or TRBD2 (5 bases each). The CDR3 runs to 13 residues. V lost 7 bases to trimming and J lost 3 bases, with 9 bases between them. The germline V gene encodes CDR1 MNHNY and CDR2 SVGAGI (reference sequence). CDR3 nucleotide sequence: TGTGCCAGCATAAGAGGGGACACCGGGGAGCTGTTTTTT. This translates into CASIRGDTGELFF.

V usage is TRBV11-3 and J usage is TRBJ2-1, with 15 positions matching TRBD2. The CDR3 length is 18 residues. Germline V gives CDR1 SGHNT, CDR2 YENEEA. Trimming cost V 0 bases and J 6 bases; bases outside gene matches: 6. The CDR3, as DNA: TGTGCCAGCAGCTTAGATGGGGGACTAGCGGGAGGTTTCAATGAGCAGTTCTTC. Translation gives CASSLDGGLAGGFNEQFF. Variable domain in full (rest from reference TRBV11-3 and TRBJ2-1): EAGVVQSPRYKIIEKKQPVAFWCNPISGHNTLYWYLQNLGQGPELLIRYENEEAVDDSQLPKDRFSAERLKGVDSTLKIQPAELGDSAVYLCASSLDGGLAGGFNEQFFGPGTRLTVL.

The rearrangement joins TRBV19 to TRBJ1-5, with D perhaps matching TRBD1 (6 bases). The V end was cut by 8 bases, the J end by 4 bases, with 21 bases between. The CDR3 is 16 amino acids. Germline-derived CDR1 and CDR2 are LNHDA and SQIVND (reference sequence). In DNA form, the CDR3 reads TGTGCCAGTCGAATCACCGGGACAAATACAAATCAGCCCCAGCATTTT. Amino acids: CASRITGTNTNQPQHF.

The CDR3: CASSQDSSGNTIYF. The DNA for the CDR3 is TGCGCCAGCAGCCAGGACAGCTCTGGAAACACCATATATTTT. The chain combines TRBV5-1 with TRBJ1-3; D is possibly TRBD1 (6 bases). V was cut by 4 bases and J by 0 bases, with 8 bases left in between. This CDR3 has 14 residues. CDR1 and CDR2 (germline): SGHRS, YFSETQ.

This clone was detected once. V gene TRBV5-1 combines with J gene TRBJ2-2, with D perhaps TRBD2 (6 bases). Germline lookup yields CDR1 SGHRS and CDR2 YFSETQ. The CDR3 length is 15 residues. Trimming took 8 bases from V and 0 from J, leaving 14 bases between them. The CDR3 DNA is TGCGCCAGTGGAGGGGACCCTTCGAACACCGGGGAGCTGTTTTTT. It translates to CASGGDPSNTGELFF.

The chain employs TRBV23-1 and TRBJ2-7; D is possibly TRBD1 (5 bases). TRBV23-1 falls under the ORF class, with uncertain function. This CDR3 region has 15 residues. V lost 1 base, J lost 4 bases, and 14 bases lay in between. The CDR3 region has the DNA TGCGCCAGCAGTCAATATTTAGAGACAGTTTACGAGCAGTACTTC. Its protein product is CASSQYLETVYEQYF.

The chain recombines TRBV3-1 (or the pseudogene TRBV3-2) with TRBJ2-5; 8 bases are shared with TRBD1. CDR3 length: 13 amino acids. Looked up from germline, CDR1 is LGHDT and CDR2 is YNNKEL (reference sequence). Trimming took 4 bases from V and 5 from J; bases not matched to a gene: 3. The CDR3 sequence: CASSPDREETQYF. The CDR3 coding sequence is TGTGCCAGCAGCCCGGACAGGGAGGAGACCCAGTACTTC.

This rearrangement joins TRBV19 to TRBJ2-1; D call uncertain. CDR3 length: 12 amino acids. Trimming removed 3 bases at V and 10 bases at J, with 10 bases between. Germline V gene sequence: CDR1 LNHDA, CDR2 SQIVND (reference sequence). CDR3 DNA: TGTGCCAGTAGTATGCCATTTGGCGAGCAGTTCTTC. Translated: CASSMPFGEQFF.

The V gene is TRBV10-1, the J gene TRBJ1-2; TRBD1 matches at 7 bases. V shed 2 bases and J 4 bases; nucleotides not matched to a gene: 7. The CDR3 is 15 amino acids. CDR1 is WNHNN and CDR2 is SYGVQD in the germline V gene (reference sequence). The CDR3 DNA is TGCGCCAGCAGTGAGGTAGGTCCAGGGGGCTATGGCTACACCTTC. Translation: CASSEVGPGGYGYTF.

This sequence joins TRBV20-1 and TRBJ2-7; D unresolved. Per germline, CDR1 DFQATT and CDR2 SNEGSKA (reference sequence). With 0 bases removed from V and 3 bases from J, the gap between germline ends came to 3 bases. This CDR3 region has 11 residues. The CDR3 sequence: CSARDSYEQYF. The CDR3 bases are TGCAGTGCTAGAGACAGCTACGAGCAGTACTTC.

As DNA, the CDR3 is TGTGCCAGCAGCTTCAGGACAGGGCCCTATGGCTACACCTTC. Translating it yields CASSFRTGPYGYTF. J is TRBJ1-2 and V is TRBV5-4, with TRBD1 identical over 8 bases. Germline assignment: CDR1 SGHNT and CDR2 YYREEE (reference sequence). The length of the CDR3 is 14 residues. The ends lost 2 bases at V and 4 bases at J; junction bases unmatched: 4.

This chain uses TRBV19 with TRBJ2-2; no definite D call. The CDR3 totals 11 residues. V lost 6 bases to trimming and J lost 5 bases, with 4 bases between them. CDR1 and CDR2 from the germline V gene are LNHDA and SQIVND (reference sequence). CDR3 DNA: TGTGCCAGTAGGGGTACCGGGGAGCTGTTTTTT. Its protein is CASRGTGELFF. The whole variable domain, remainder taken from reference TRBV19 and TRBJ2-2, is DGGITQSPKYLFRKEGQNVTLSCEQNLNHDAMYWYRQDPGQGLRLIYYSQIVNDFQKGDIAEGYSVSREKKESFPLTVTSAQKNPTAFYLCASRGTGELFFGEGSRLTVL.

This chain joins TRBV6-5 and TRBJ1-2; D ambiguous. Germline values: CDR1 MNHEY, CDR2 SVGAGI. The CDR3 is 15 amino acids. The V end lost 4 bases, the J end lost 4 bases, and 16 bases lay between the germline ends. The DNA of the CDR3 is TGTGCCAGCAGTTTATATAGGGAAGCAGCCTATGGCTACACCTTC. Encoded protein: CASSLYREAAYGYTF.

The chain joins TRBV2 to TRBJ2-2, with 8 bases fitting TRBD1. Germline V gene sequence: CDR1 SNHLY, CDR2 FYNNEI. The V segment lost 4 bases and the J segment 3 bases; nucleotides outside the gene matches: 1. CDR3 length: 14 residues. CDR3 sequence reads: CASSGQGYTGELFF. The DNA for the CDR3 is TGTGCCAGCAGTGGACAGGGGTACACCGGGGAGCTGTTTTTT. Full variable domain (missing parts from reference TRBV2 and TRBJ2-2): EPEVTQTPSHQVTQMGQEVILRCVPISNHLYFYWYRQILGQKVEFLVSFYNNEISEKSEIFDDQFSVERPDGSNFTLKIRSTKLEDSAMYFCASSGQGYTGELFFGEGSRLTVL.

The V call is TRBV7-9, the J call TRBJ2-5, with 8 bases identical to TRBD2. CDR3 length: 14 residues. Trimming cost V 5 bases and J 1 base; bases outside gene matches: 3. CDR1 and CDR2 (germline): SEHNR, FQNEAQ (reference sequence). Written as DNA, the CDR3 is TGTGCCAGCAGCATAAGCGGGAGCCAAGAGACCCAGTACTTC. This encodes CASSISGSQETQYF.

The chain carries TRBV20-1 and TRBJ2-2; D call uncertain. The CDR3 sequence is 10 residues long. Germline lookup yields CDR1 DFQATT and CDR2 SNEGSKA (reference sequence). The V and J ends lost 6 bases and 7 bases respectively, with 6 bases between them. In DNA, the CDR3 is TGCAGTGCCCCCCTCGGGGAGCTGTTTTTT. It codes for CSAPLGELFF.

This clone was counted a single time. The CDR3 protein is CASRPLLRGVNTGELFF. For the CDR3, the DNA is TGTGCCAGTAGACCTCTCTTGAGGGGGGTGAACACCGGGGAGCTGTTTTTT. The chain has TRBV19 and TRBJ2-2; TRBD1 or TRBD2 may be the D gene (6 bases each). The CDR3 length is 17 residues. Germline V gene lookup returns CDR1 LNHDA and CDR2 SQIVND (reference sequence). V was clipped by 6 bases and J by 1 base, with 18 bases between them. Using reference TRBV19 and TRBJ2-2 for the parts outside the CDR3, the full variable domain is DGGITQSPKYLFRKEGQNVTLSCEQNLNHDAMYWYRQDPGQGLRLIYYSQIVNDFQKGDIAEGYSVSREKKESFPLTVTSAQKNPTAFYLCASRPLLRGVNTGELFFGEGSRLTVL.

V gene TRBV5-5 combines with J gene TRBJ2-7; tentatively, D is TRBD1 (5 bases). Trimming left V 4 bases short and J 1 base short, with 12 bases between. The CDR3 is 14 amino acids. Germline CDR1 SGHKS, CDR2 YYEKEE (reference sequence). The CDR3 sequence is CASSKQDGSYEQYF. CDR3 nucleotide sequence: TGTGCCAGCAGCAAACAGGACGGGTCCTACGAGCAGTACTTC. The full variable domain, completed using reference TRBV5-5 and TRBJ2-7, is DAGVTQSPTHLIKTRGQQVTLRCSPISGHKSVSWYQQVLGQGPQFIFQYYEKEERGRGNFPDRFSARQFPNYSSELNVNALLLGDSALYLCASSKQDGSYEQYFGPGTRLTVT.

V gene TRBV7-9 combines with J gene TRBJ2-1; D tentatively fits TRBD1 or TRBD2 (5 bases each). Germline assignment: CDR1 SEHNR and CDR2 FQNEAQ (reference sequence). The CDR3 has 15 residues. Trimming removed 5 bases at V and 8 bases at J, with 19 bases between. CDR3 amino acids: CASSPRDLSRDEQFF. CDR3 DNA: TGTGCCAGCAGCCCCCGGGACCTTTCCCGGGATGAGCAGTTCTTC.

The V and J genes are TRBV7-9 and TRBJ1-4; TRBD1 agrees at 8 bases. V lost 10 bases and J lost 5; bases outside the gene matches: 12. The CDR3 has 15 residues. The V gene's germline CDR1 is SEHNR and CDR2 FQNEAQ (reference sequence). The CDR3 DNA sequence: TGTGCCACCGTTATACGGGACAGGCTGAATGAAAAACTGTTTTTT. Translated: CATVIRDRLNEKLFF.

The rearrangement uses TRBV19 and TRBJ1-5; tentative D call: TRBD1 (6 bases). V dropped 7 bases and J dropped 0 bases, with 13 bases sitting between them. The CDR3 consists of 15 residues. Per germline, CDR1 LNHDA and CDR2 SQIVND (reference sequence). CDR3 protein: CASTKQGYSNQPQHF. The CDR3 DNA is TGTGCCAGTACCAAACAGGGTTATAGCAATCAGCCCCAGCATTTT.

The rearrangement links TRBV19 to TRBJ1-5; D is possibly TRBD1 (5 bases). Germline V lookup: CDR1 LNHDA, CDR2 SQIVND (reference sequence). The CDR3 covers 16 residues. V was clipped by 2 bases and J by 0 bases, with 11 bases between them. The CDR3 region is CASSISTGYSNQPQHF. The CDR3 region has the DNA TGTGCCAGTAGTATATCTACAGGATATAGCAATCAGCCCCAGCATTTT. Full variable domain (remainder filled in from reference TRBV19 and TRBJ1-5): DGGITQSPKYLFRKEGQNVTLSCEQNLNHDAMYWYRQDPGQGLRLIYYSQIVNDFQKGDIAEGYSVSREKKESFPLTVTSAQKNPTAFYLCASSISTGYSNQPQHFGDGTRLSIL.

The chain joins TRBV6-6 to TRBJ1-1; 8 bases fit TRBD1. The V segment lost 7 bases and the J segment 0 bases; nucleotides outside the gene matches: 7. The CDR3 runs 15 residues. Germline V gene data show CDR1 as MNHNY and CDR2 as SVGAGI (reference sequence). CDR3 region: CASTGDRFMNTEAFF. The CDR3 DNA follows: TGTGCCAGCACTGGGGACAGGTTCATGAACACTGAAGCTTTCTTT.

This chain uses TRBV7-8 with TRBJ1-6; 7 positions match TRBD1. Trimming removed 5 bases from V and 7 bases from J; junction bases left unmatched: 8. The CDR3 spans 15 residues. Looked up from germline, CDR1 is SGHVS and CDR2 is FQNEAQ. The DNA for the CDR3 is TGTGCCAGCAGCCCGAGACAGGGCTTGAATTCACCCCTCCACTTT. Its translation is CASSPRQGLNSPLHF.

This sequence joins TRBV13 and TRBJ1-3; perhaps TRBD1 as D (6 bases). The germline V gene has CDR1 PRHDT and CDR2 FYEKMQ (reference sequence). Trimming took 5 bases from V and 4 from J, leaving 9 bases between them. The CDR3 is made up of 13 amino acids. The CDR3: CASSHRAGNTIYF. In DNA, the CDR3 is TGTGCCAGCAGCCACAGGGCCGGAAACACCATATATTTT.